Presented here are 2 T cell receptor beta chains from one specimen sequenced in a study of shared clonotypes between healthy human individuals. Assay used: immunoSEQ multiplex PCR; TCRdb lists only in-frame clones, some missing. This sample has about 680,000 clones, with about 74% found just once. Specimen: memory CD4+ T cells sorted from blood. The subset: CD45RA-negative fraction. The origin of the receptors is a woman aged 25 to 39 in good health.

CDR3 loop: CASSWDSNQPQHF. The CDR3 nucleotides are TGTGCCAGCAGCTGGGACAGTAATCAGCCCCAGCATTTT. The chain has TRBV7-6 and TRBJ1-5; TRBD1 agrees at 7 bases. CDR1 and CDR2 (germline): SGHVS, FNYEAQ. The CDR3 runs 13 residues. The ends lost 4 bases at V and 4 bases at J; junction bases unmatched: 1. The complete variable domain, with remaining parts taken from reference TRBV7-6 and TRBJ1-5, reads GAGVSQSPRYKVTKRGQDVALRCDPISGHVSLYWYRQALGQGPEFLTYFNYEAQQDKSGLPNDRFSAERPEGSISTLTIQRTEQRDSAMYRCASSWDSNQPQHFGDGTRLSIL.

The gene calls are TRBV27 and TRBJ2-6, with D perhaps matching TRBD1 or TRBD2 (5 bases each). V was trimmed by 6 bases and J by 2 bases, leaving 20 bases between them. Looked up from germline, CDR1 is MNHEY and CDR2 is SMNVEV (reference sequence). CDR3 length equals 18 residues. CDR3 in amino acids: CASSRAGTNAPGANVLTF. The CDR3 coding sequence is TGTGCCAGCAGCAGAGCCGGGACGAATGCACCTGGGGCCAACGTCCTGACTTTC.